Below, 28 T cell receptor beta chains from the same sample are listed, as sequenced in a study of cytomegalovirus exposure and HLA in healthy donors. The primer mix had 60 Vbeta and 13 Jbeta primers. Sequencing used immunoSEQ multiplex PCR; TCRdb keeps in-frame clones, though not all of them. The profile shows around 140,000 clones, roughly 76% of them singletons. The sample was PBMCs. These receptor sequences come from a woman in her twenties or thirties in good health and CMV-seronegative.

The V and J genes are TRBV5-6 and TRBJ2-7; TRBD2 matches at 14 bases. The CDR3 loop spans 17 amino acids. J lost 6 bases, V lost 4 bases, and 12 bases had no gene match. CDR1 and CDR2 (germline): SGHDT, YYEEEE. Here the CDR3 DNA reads TGTGCCAGCAGCCGCGGACTAGCGGGAGGACGTCTTCGCGAGCAGTACTTC. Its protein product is CASSRGLAGGRLREQYF.

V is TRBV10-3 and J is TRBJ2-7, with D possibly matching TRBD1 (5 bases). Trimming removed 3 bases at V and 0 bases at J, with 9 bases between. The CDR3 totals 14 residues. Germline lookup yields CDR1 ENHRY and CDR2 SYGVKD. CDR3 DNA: TGTGCCATCAGTGAACGAGACAGCTCCTACGAGCAGTACTTC. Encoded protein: CAISERDSSYEQYF.

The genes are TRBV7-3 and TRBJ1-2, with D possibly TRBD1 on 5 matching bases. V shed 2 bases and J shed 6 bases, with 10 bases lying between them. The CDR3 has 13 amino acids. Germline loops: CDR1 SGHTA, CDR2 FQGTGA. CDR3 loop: CASSLQGIDGYTF. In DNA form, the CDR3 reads TGTGCCAGCAGCTTACAGGGCATTGATGGCTACACCTTC.

CDR3 residues: CASSPRRDTEAFF. CDR3 bases: TGTGCCAGCAGTCCAAGGCGGGACACTGAAGCTTTCTTT. J is TRBJ1-1 and V is TRBV27; D uncertain. V was trimmed by 5 bases and J by 3 bases, leaving 10 bases between them. CDR1 is MNHEY, CDR2 SMNVEV, per germline (reference sequence). The CDR3 has 13 amino acids.

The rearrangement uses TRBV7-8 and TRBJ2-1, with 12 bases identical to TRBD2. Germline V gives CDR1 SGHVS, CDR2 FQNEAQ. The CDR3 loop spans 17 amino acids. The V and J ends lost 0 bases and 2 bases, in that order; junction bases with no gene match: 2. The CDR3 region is CASSLAGTSGPYNEQFF. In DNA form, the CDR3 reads TGTGCCAGCAGCTTAGCGGGGACTAGCGGGCCCTACAATGAGCAGTTCTTC.

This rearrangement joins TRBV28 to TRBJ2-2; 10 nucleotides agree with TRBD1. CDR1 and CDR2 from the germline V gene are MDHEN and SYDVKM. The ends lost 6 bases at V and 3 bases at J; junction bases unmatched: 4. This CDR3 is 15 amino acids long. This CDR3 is CASRLGQGDTGELFF. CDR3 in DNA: TGTGCCAGCAGGCTAGGACAGGGGGACACCGGGGAGCTGTTTTTT.

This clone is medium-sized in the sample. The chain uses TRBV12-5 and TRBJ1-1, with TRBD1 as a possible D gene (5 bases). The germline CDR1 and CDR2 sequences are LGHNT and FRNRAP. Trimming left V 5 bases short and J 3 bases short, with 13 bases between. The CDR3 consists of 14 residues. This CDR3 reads CASGPGGRDTEAFF. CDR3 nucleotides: TGTGCTAGTGGTCCCGGGGGAAGGGACACTGAAGCTTTCTTT.

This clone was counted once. The CDR3 sequence: CASTLGTGGGYTF. For the CDR3, the DNA is TGTGCCAGCACCCTCGGGACAGGGGGCGGCTACACCTTC. V usage is TRBV6-1 and J usage is TRBJ1-2; TRBD1 matches 12 bases. The CDR3 sequence is 13 residues long. Per the germline V gene, CDR1 is MNHNS and CDR2 is SASEGT. V lost 7 bases to trimming and J lost 8 bases; unmatched junction nucleotides: 5.

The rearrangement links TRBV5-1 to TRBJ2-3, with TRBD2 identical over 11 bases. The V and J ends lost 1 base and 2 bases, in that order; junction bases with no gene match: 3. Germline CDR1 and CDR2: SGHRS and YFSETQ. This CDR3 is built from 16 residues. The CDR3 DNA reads TGCGCCAGCAGCTTGCTAGCGGGGGGCTACACAGATACGCAGTATTTT. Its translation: CASSLLAGGYTDTQYF. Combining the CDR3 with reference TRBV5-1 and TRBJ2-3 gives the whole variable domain KAGVTQTPRYLIKTRGQQVTLSCSPISGHRSVSWYQQTPGQGLQFLFEYFSETQRNKGNFPGRFSGRQFSNSRSEMNVSTLELGDSALYLCASSLLAGGYTDTQYFGPGTRLTVL.

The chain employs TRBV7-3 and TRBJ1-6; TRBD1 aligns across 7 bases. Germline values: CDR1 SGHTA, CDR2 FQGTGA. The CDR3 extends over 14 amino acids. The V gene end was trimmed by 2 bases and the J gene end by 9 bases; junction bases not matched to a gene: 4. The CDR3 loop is CASSLHRGGSPLHF. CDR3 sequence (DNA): TGTGCCAGCAGCTTACACAGGGGAGGTTCACCCCTCCACTTT.

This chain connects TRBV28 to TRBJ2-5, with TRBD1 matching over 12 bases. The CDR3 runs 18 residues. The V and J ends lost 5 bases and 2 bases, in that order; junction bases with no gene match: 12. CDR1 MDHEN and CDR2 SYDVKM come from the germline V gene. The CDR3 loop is CASSGDRGRRIPQETQYF. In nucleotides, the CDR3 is TGTGCCAGCAGTGGGGACAGGGGGCGACGTATTCCTCAAGAGACCCAGTACTTC.

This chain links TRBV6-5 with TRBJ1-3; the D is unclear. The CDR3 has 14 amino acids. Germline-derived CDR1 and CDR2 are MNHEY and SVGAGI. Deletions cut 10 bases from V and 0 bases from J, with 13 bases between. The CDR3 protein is CATQAGSSGNTIYF. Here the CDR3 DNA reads TGTGCCACCCAGGCGGGGAGCTCTGGAAACACCATATATTTT.

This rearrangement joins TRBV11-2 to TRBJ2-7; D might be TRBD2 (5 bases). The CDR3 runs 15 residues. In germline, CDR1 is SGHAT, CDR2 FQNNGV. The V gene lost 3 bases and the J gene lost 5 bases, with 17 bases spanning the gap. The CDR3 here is CASSLISASTNEQYF. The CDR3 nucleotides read TGTGCCAGCAGCTTGATTAGTGCTAGCACCAACGAGCAGTACTTC.

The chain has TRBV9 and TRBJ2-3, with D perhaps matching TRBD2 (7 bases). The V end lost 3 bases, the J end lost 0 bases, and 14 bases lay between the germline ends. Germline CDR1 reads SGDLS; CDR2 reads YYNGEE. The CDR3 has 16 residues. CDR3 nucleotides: TGTGCCAGCAGCGGCGCGGGGGCTCCCAGCACAGATACGCAGTATTTT. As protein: CASSGAGAPSTDTQYF.

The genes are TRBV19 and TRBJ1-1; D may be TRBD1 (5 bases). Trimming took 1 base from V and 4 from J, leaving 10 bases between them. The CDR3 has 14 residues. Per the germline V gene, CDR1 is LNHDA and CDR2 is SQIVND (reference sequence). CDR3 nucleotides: TGTGCCAGTAGTATAGGCGGCCAGGGCACTGAAGCTTTCTTT. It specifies CASSIGGQGTEAFF.

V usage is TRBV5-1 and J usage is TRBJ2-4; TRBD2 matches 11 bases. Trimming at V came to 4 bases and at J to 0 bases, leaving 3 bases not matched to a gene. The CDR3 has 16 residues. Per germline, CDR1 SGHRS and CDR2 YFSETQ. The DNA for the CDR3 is TGCGCCAGCAGCCCGGGACTAGCGGCAGCCAAAAACATTCAGTACTTC. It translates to CASSPGLAAAKNIQYF.

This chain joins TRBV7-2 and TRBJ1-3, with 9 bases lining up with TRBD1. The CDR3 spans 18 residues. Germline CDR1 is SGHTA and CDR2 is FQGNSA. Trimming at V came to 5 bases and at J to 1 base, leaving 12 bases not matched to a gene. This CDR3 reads CASSLGDRVGRSGNTIYF. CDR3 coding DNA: TGTGCCAGCAGCCTAGGGGACAGGGTAGGGAGGTCTGGAAACACCATATATTTT.

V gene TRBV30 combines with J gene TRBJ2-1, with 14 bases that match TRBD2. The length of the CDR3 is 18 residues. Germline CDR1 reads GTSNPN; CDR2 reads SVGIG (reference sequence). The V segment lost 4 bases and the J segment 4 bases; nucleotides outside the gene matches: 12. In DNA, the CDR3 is TGTGCCTGGAATAGGGGACTAGCGGGGGAGGCCCCTTACAATGAGCAGTTCTTC. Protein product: CAWNRGLAGEAPYNEQFF.

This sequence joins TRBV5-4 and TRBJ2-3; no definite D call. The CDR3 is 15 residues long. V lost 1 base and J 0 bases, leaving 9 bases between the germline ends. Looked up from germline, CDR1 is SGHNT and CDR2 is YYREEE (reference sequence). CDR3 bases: TGTGCCAGCAGCTTGAGTACTGCTAGCACAGATACGCAGTATTTT. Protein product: CASSLSTASTDTQYF.

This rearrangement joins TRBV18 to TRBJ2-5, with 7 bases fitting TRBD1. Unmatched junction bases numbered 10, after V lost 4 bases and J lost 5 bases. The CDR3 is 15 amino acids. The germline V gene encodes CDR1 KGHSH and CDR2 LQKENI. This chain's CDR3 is CASSRATGLQETQYF. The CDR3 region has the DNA TGTGCCAGCTCACGTGCGACAGGGCTTCAGGAGACCCAGTACTTC.

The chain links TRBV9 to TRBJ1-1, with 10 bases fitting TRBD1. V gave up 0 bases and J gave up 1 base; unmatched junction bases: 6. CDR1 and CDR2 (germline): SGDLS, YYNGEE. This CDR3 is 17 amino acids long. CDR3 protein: CASSVGGQGKPNTEAFF. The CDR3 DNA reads TGTGCCAGCAGCGTAGGGGGACAGGGGAAACCGAACACTGAAGCTTTCTTT.

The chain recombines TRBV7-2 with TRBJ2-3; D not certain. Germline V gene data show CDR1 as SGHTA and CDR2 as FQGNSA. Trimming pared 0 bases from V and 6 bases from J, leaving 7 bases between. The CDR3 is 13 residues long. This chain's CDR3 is CASSLAYGDTQYF. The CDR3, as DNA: TGTGCCAGCAGCTTAGCGTACGGGGATACGCAGTATTTT. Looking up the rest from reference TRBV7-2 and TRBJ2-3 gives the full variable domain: GAGVSQSPSNKVTEKGKDVELRCDPISGHTALYWYRQSLGQGLEFLIYFQGNSAPDKSGLPSDRFSAERTGGSVSTLTIQRTQQEDSAVYLCASSLAYGDTQYFGPGTRLTVL.

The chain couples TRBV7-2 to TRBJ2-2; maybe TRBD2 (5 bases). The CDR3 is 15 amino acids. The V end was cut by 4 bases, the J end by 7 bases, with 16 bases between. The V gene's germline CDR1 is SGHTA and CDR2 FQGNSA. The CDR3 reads CASSSSGGFVGELFF. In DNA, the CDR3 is TGTGCCAGCAGCTCCAGTGGAGGTTTTGTCGGGGAGCTGTTTTTT.

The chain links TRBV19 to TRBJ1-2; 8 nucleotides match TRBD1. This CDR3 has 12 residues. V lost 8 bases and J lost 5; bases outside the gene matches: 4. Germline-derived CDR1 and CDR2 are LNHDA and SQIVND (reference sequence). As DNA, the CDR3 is TGTGCCAGTGCGGACAGGGTGTATGGCTACACCTTC. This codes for CASADRVYGYTF.

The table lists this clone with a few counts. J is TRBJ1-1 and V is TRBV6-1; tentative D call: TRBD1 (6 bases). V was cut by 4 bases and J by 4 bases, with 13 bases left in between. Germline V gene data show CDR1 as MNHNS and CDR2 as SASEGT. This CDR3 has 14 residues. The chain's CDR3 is CASSAGGSSTEAFF. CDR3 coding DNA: TGTGCCAGCAGTGCTGGGGGCAGTAGCACTGAAGCTTTCTTT.

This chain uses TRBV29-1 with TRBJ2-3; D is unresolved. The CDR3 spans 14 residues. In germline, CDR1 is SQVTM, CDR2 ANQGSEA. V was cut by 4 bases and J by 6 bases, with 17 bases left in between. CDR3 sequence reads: CSVGDILSGDTQYF. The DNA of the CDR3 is TGCAGCGTTGGCGACATTCTTTCTGGGGATACGCAGTATTTT.

CDR3: CAWSPGQGAHWGYTF. The CDR3 region has the DNA TGTGCCTGGTCGCCGGGACAGGGGGCTCACTGGGGCTACACCTTC. This sequence joins TRBV30 and TRBJ1-2, with 12 bases matching TRBD1. V gave up 5 bases and J gave up 8 bases; unmatched junction bases: 12. The CDR3 has 15 amino acids. The germline V gene has CDR1 GTSNPN and CDR2 SVGIG (reference sequence).

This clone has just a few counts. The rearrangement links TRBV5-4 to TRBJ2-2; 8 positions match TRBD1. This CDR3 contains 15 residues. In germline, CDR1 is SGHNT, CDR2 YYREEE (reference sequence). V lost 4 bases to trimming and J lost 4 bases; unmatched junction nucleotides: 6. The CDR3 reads CASSRQGASTGELFF. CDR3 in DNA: TGTGCCAGCAGCCGGCAGGGGGCAAGCACCGGGGAGCTGTTTTTT.